Below are 2 T cell receptor beta chains sequenced from a single sample in a study of shared clonotypes between healthy human individuals. Sequencing was performed with immunoSEQ multiplex PCR; in TCRdb, only in-frame clones are kept and a portion is missing. Of 630,000 or so clones listed, roughly 98% were seen once; the top ten hold 0.25% to 0.35%. CD45RO-negative CD8 cells positively selected for CCR7 made up the naive population, which excluded terminally differentiated effector memory CD45RA+ cells. The sample comprised naive CD8+ T cells sorted from blood. The origin of the receptors is a man aged 25 to 40 in good health.

The sample holds a few counts of this clone. This chain links TRBV28 with TRBJ1-1; TRBD1 is a possible D gene (5 bases). The V end was cut by 5 bases, the J end by 1 base, with 5 bases between. CDR1 and CDR2 (germline): MDHEN, SYDVKM. The CDR3 sequence is 12 residues long. In DNA, the CDR3 is TGTGCCAGCAGTACAGGGAACACTGAAGCTTTCTTT. Protein product: CASSTGNTEAFF.

The chain uses TRBV29-1 and TRBJ2-3, with 7 bases matching TRBD2. Unmatched junction bases numbered 5, after V lost 8 bases and J lost 0 bases. Germline assignment: CDR1 SQVTM and CDR2 ANQGSEA. This CDR3 is 13 amino acids long. The CDR3 DNA reads TGCAGCTACGCAGCGGGAAGCACAGATACGCAGTATTTT. This translates into CSYAAGSTDTQYF.